One TCR beta chain is described in this entry. Its target is unknown. Combining a sample-barcoded 5' primer with a J-beta primer mix, a second PCR ran for roughly 6 to 12 cycles. Via MiXCR, TCRdb re-called the 5' RACE reads, giving one row per CDR3 protein. Among hundreds of thousands of distinct CDR3 sequences listed, roughly 50% were seen once. The extraction recovered at least 5 micrograms of total RNA per sample. This sample is part of a study of blood T cells in healthy people across ages. This CDR3 comprises 14 residues. Germline V CDR1 and CDR2: SGDLS, YYNGEE. The V gene lost 3 bases and the J gene lost 4 bases, with 11 bases spanning the gap. Study results and caveats: Nothing was known about donor CMV status, and this possibly confounded expanded clonotype changes. It was not possible, with unsorted PBMCs, to conclusively compare naive and antigen-experienced cells.

Source material: blood. This clonotype was obtained from a man aged 35 to 55 in good health. The chain employs TRBV9 and TRBJ2-1, with D unresolved. The DNA for the CDR3 is TGTGCCAGCAGCGAGGTTAGCCTGTACAATGAGCAGTTCTTC. Translation gives CASSEVSLYNEQFF. Full variable domain (outside the CDR3, taken from reference TRBV9 and TRBJ2-1): DSGVTQTPKHLITATGQRVTLRCSPRSGDLSVYWYQQSLDQGLQFLIQYYNGEERAKGNILERFSAQQFPDLHSELNLSSLELGDSALYFCASSEVSLYNEQFFGPGTRLTVL.